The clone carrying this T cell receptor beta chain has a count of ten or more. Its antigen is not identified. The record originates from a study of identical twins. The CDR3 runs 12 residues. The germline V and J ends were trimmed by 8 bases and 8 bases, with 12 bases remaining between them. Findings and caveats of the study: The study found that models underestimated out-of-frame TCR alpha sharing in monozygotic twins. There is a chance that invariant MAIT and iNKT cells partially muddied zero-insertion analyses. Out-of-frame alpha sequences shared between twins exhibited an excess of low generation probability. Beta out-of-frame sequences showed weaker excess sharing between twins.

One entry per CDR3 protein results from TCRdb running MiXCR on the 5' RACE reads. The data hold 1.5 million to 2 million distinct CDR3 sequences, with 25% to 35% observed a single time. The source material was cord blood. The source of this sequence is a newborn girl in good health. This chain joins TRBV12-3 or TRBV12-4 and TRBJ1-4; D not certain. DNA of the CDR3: TGTGCCAGCTCTTGGGTCTCGGAAAAACTGTTTTTT. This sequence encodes CASSWVSEKLFF.